Presented here are 10 T cell receptor beta chains from one specimen sequenced in a study of OX40 agonist ivuxolimab in advanced cancers. The table came from immunoSEQ multiplex PCR; TCRdb's copy has only in-frame clones and leaves some out. The sample records 65,000 to 90,000 clones, 75% to 95% being singletons. The sequencing here drew on CD4+ or CD8+ T cells sorted from blood, taken in a trial of the OX40 agonist ivuxolimab. These TCRs come from an adult with an advanced solid tumor such as melanoma, head and neck, liver or kidney cancer.

The chain combines TRBV18 with TRBJ2-6; the D gene is possibly TRBD1 (5 bases). V lost 3 bases and J lost 0, with 12 bases in between. The CDR3 spans 17 residues. Germline loops: CDR1 KGHSH, CDR2 LQKENI. This chain's CDR3 is CASSPVQAISGANVLTF. The CDR3 DNA is TGTGCCAGCTCACCTGTACAGGCGATCTCTGGGGCCAACGTCCTGACTTTC.

This chain joins TRBV5-1 and TRBJ2-2; 9 nucleotides line up with TRBD1. J was trimmed by 6 bases and V by 3 bases; bases with no gene match: 3. The CDR3 is 14 residues long. Germline V gives CDR1 SGHRS, CDR2 YFSETQ. The CDR3 sequence is CASSSTGGPGELFF. The CDR3 DNA is TGCGCCAGCAGCTCTACAGGGGGCCCCGGGGAGCTGTTTTTT. Full variable domain (rest looked up from reference TRBV5-1 and TRBJ2-2): KAGVTQTPRYLIKTRGQQVTLSCSPISGHRSVSWYQQTPGQGLQFLFEYFSETQRNKGNFPGRFSGRQFSNSRSEMNVSTLELGDSALYLCASSSTGGPGELFFGEGSRLTVL.

V is TRBV28 and J is TRBJ2-7, with 9 bases aligning to TRBD1. With 6 bases clipped from V and 4 bases from J, the junction kept 7 bases outside the gene matches. CDR3 length: 14 amino acids. Germline V gene lookup returns CDR1 MDHEN and CDR2 SYDVKM. In DNA, the CDR3 is TGTGCCAGCAGCTTTGGGACAGGGAGATACGAGCAGTACTTC. This sequence encodes CASSFGTGRYEQYF.

The CDR3 region is CASSQGGGELETQYF. CDR3 DNA: TGTGCCAGCAGCCAAGGGGGAGGGGAGCTTGAGACCCAGTACTTC. The V call is TRBV4-2, the J call TRBJ2-5, with TRBD2 matching 7 bases. Trimming removed 1 base from V and 5 bases from J; junction bases left unmatched: 7. The CDR3 sequence is 15 residues long. CDR1 LGHNA and CDR2 YNFKEQ come from the germline V gene.

The genes are TRBV18 and TRBJ2-7; unclear D gene. V shed 0 bases and J shed 1 base, with 4 bases lying between them. Germline V CDR1 and CDR2: KGHSH, LQKENI. The CDR3 is 13 residues long. CDR3 nucleotides: TGTGCCAGCTCACCACCGGGGTCCTACGAGCAGTACTTC. It translates to CASSPPGSYEQYF.

The chain uses TRBV6-1 and TRBJ2-1; D may be TRBD2 (6 bases). Deletions cut 2 bases from V and 0 bases from J, with 11 bases between. CDR3 size: 16 residues. The V gene's germline CDR1 is MNHNS and CDR2 SASEGT. This CDR3 reads CASSESLANSYNEQFF. In DNA form, the CDR3 reads TGTGCCAGCAGTGAATCTCTAGCGAACTCCTACAATGAGCAGTTCTTC.

The count of this clone is one. This chain uses TRBV7-9 with TRBJ2-2, with D tentatively TRBD2 (5 bases). The CDR3 is made up of 14 amino acids. In germline, CDR1 is SEHNR, CDR2 FQNEAQ (reference sequence). V lost 6 bases to trimming and J lost 7 bases, with 15 bases between them. This CDR3 reads CASRDLSEHGELFF. The CDR3 DNA reads TGTGCCAGCAGAGATCTTAGCGAACACGGGGAGCTGTTTTTT.

The CDR3 here is CASSQDPRGEQYF. The CDR3, as DNA: TGCGCCAGCAGCCAAGACCCCCGGGGCGAGCAGTACTTC. This chain uses TRBV4-3 with TRBJ2-7, with TRBD2 as a possible D gene (5 bases). The germline V and J ends were trimmed by 0 bases and 6 bases, with 9 bases remaining between them. The CDR3 is 13 residues long. The germline V gene has CDR1 LGHNA and CDR2 YSLEER.

The chain joins TRBV6-1 to TRBJ2-1; D remains ambiguous. This CDR3 has 13 amino acids. Germline CDR1 reads MNHNS; CDR2 reads SASEGT. Trimming stripped 6 bases from V and 13 bases from J, with 19 bases between. CDR3 loop: CASSPTWTAFQFF. Here the CDR3 DNA reads TGTGCCAGCAGCCCCACCTGGACGGCGTTTCAGTTCTTC.

This clone was counted a few times. The V call is TRBV28, the J call TRBJ2-7; D is uncertain. Germline V gene lookup returns CDR1 MDHEN and CDR2 SYDVKM. This CDR3 contains 12 residues. V was clipped by 5 bases and J by 8 bases, with 13 bases between them. CDR3 residues: CASSIKGKKQYF. CDR3 sequence (DNA): TGTGCCAGCAGTATTAAAGGGAAGAAGCAGTACTTC.